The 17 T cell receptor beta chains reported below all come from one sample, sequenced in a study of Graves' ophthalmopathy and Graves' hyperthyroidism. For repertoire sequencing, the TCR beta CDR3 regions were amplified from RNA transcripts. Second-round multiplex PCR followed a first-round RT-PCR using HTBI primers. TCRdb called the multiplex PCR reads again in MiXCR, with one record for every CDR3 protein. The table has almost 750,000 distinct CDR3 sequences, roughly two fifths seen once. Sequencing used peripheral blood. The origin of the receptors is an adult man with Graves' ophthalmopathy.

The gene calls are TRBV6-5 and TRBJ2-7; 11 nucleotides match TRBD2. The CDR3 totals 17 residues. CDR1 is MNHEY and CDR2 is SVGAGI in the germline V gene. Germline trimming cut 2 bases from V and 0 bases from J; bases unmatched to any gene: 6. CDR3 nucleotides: TGTGCCAGCAGTTACGGCGGACTAGCGGGTGGCTCCTACGAGCAGTACTTC. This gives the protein CASSYGGLAGGSYEQYF.

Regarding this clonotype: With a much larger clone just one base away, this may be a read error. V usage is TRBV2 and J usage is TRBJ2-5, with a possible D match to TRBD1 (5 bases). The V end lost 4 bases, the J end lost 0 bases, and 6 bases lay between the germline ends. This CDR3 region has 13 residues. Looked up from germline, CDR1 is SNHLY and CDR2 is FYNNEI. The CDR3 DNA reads TGTGCCAGCAGTGGACAGTACCAAGAGACCCAGTACTTC. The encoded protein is CASSGQYQETQYF.

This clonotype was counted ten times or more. CDR3 sequence reads: CASSLAGTANQPQHF. Here the CDR3 DNA reads TGTGCCAGCAGCTTGGCAGGGACAGCTAATCAGCCCCAGCATTTT. The chain links TRBV7-2 to TRBJ1-5; 7 bases are shared with TRBD1. Trimming took 3 bases from V and 4 from J; bases not matched to a gene: 6. The CDR3 sequence is 15 residues long. The V gene's germline CDR1 is SGHTA and CDR2 FQGNSA.

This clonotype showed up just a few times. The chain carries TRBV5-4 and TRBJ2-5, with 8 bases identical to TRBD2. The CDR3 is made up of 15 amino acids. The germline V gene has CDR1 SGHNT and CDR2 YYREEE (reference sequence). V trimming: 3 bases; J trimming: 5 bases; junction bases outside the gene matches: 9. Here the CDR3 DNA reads TGTGCCAGCAGCTGGAGGTTAGCGGGGAGCGAGACCCAGTACTTC. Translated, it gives CASSWRLAGSETQYF. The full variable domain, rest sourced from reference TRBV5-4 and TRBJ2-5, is ETGVTQSPTHLIKTRGQQVTLRCSSQSGHNTVSWYQQALGQGPQFIFQYYREEENGRGNFPPRFSGLQFPNYSSELNVNALELDDSALYLCASSWRLAGSETQYFGPGTRLLVL.

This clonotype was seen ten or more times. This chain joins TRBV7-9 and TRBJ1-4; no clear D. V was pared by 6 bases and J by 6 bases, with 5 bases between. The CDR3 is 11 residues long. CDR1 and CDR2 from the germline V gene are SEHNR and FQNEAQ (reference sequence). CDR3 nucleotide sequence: TGTGCCAGCAGTGAAGATGAAAAACTGTTTTTT. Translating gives CASSEDEKLFF.

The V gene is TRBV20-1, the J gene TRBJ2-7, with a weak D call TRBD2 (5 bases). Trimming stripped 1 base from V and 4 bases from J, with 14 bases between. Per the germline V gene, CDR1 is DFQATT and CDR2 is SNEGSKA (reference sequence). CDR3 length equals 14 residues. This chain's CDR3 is CSARGGSNPYEQYF. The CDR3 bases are TGCAGTGCTAGAGGAGGGAGCAATCCGTACGAGCAGTACTTC.

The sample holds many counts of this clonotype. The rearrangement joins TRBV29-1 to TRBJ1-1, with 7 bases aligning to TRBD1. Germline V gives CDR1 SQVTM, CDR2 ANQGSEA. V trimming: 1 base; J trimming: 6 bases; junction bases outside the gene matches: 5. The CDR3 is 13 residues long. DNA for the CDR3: TGCAGCGTTGAAGGGACAGGTCGCCCTGAAGCTTTCTTT. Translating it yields CSVEGTGRPEAFF. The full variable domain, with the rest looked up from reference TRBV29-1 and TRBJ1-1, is SAVISQKPSRDICQRGTSLTIQCQVDSQVTMMFWYRQQPGQSLTLIATANQGSEATYESGFVIDKFPISRPNLTFSTLTVSNMSPEDSSIYLCSVEGTGRPEAFFGQGTRLTVV.

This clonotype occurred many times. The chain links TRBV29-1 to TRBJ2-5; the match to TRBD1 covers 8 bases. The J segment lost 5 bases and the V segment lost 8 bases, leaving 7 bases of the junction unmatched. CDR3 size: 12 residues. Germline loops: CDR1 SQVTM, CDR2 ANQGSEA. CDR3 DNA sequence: TGCAGCTCTAGACAGGGGATGGAGACCCAGTACTTC. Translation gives CSSRQGMETQYF.

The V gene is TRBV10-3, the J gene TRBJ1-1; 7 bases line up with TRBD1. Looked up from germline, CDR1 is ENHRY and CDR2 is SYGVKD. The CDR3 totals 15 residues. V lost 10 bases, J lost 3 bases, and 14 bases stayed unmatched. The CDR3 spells CASRTIQGRDTEAFF. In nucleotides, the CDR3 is TGTGCCAGCAGGACTATACAGGGGAGGGACACTGAAGCTTTCTTT.

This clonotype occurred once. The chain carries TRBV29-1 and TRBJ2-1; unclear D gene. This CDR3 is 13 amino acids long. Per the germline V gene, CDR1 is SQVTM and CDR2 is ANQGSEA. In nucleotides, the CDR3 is TGCAGTGCAAACACTCCCCTTAACAATGAGCAGTTCTTC. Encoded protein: CSANTPLNNEQFF.

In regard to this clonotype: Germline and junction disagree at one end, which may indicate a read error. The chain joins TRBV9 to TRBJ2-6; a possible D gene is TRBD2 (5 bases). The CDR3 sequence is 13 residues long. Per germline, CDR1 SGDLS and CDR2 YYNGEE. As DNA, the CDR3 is TGTGCCAGTAGCGATGATGGGACCAACGTCCTGACTTTC. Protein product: CASSDDGTNVLTF.

The CDR3 nucleotides are TGTGCCAGCAGTTTAGTTAAGTCCCTCGGGACAGATACGCAGTATTTT. As protein: CASSLVKSLGTDTQYF. The chain recombines TRBV12-3 or TRBV12-4 with TRBJ2-3; D unclear. Trimming left V 1 base short and J 3 bases short, with 14 bases between. This CDR3 comprises 16 residues.

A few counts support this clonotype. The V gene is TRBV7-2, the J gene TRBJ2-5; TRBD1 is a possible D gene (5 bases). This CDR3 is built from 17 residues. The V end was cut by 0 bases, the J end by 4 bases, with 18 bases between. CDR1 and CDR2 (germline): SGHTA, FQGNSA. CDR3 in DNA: TGTGCCAGCAGCTTAGCTTTGTCCAGGCAGGGTAGAGAGACCCAGTACTTC. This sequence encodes CASSLALSRQGRETQYF.

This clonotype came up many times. The CDR3, as DNA: TGCAGCGTGAAACCGGGACAGCTAGTCAACGGTGAAAAACTGTTTTTT. This translates into CSVKPGQLVNGEKLFF. The gene calls are TRBV29-1 and TRBJ1-4; the match to TRBD1 covers 7 bases. Per the germline V gene, CDR1 is SQVTM and CDR2 is ANQGSEA. The CDR3 spans 16 residues. Trimming cost V 6 bases and J 7 bases; bases outside gene matches: 17. The full variable domain, completed using reference TRBV29-1 and TRBJ1-4, is SAVISQKPSRDICQRGTSLTIQCQVDSQVTMMFWYRQQPGQSLTLIATANQGSEATYESGFVIDKFPISRPNLTFSTLTVSNMSPEDSSIYLCSVKPGQLVNGEKLFFGSGTQLSVL.

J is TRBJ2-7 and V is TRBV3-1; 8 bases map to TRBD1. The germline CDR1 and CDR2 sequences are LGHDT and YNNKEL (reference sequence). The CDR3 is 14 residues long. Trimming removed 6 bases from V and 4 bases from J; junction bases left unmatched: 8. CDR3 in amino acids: CASSLARGLYEQYF. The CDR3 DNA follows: TGTGCCAGCAGTCTCGCCAGGGGGCTTTACGAGCAGTACTTC.

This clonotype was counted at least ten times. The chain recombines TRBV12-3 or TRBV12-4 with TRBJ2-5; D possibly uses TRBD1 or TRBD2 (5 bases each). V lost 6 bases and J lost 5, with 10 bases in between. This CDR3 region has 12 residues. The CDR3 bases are TGTGCCAGCAGCTTTTGGGGGGAGACCCAGTACTTC. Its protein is CASSFWGETQYF.

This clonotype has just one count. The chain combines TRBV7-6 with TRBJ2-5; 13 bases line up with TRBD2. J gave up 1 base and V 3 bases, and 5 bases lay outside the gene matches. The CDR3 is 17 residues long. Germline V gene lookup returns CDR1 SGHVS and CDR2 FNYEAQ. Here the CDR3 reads CASSFTSGGVSQETQYF. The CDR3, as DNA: TGTGCCAGCAGCTTTACTAGCGGGGGGGTATCCCAAGAGACCCAGTACTTC.